This T cell receptor (beta chain) comes out of a study of blood T cell repertoires in COVID-19 (dated by TCRdb to 2018 to 2021). Broadly, across the study: Collaborator samples came from the United States, Italy and Spain and covered acute and convalescent phases of COVID-19. The material from the prospective study consisted of cDNA or gDNA derived from T cells, B-cell-depleted T cells, or PBMCs. The samples were drawn from the first 160 participants of the ongoing ImmuneRACE study and from 950 to 1,500 subjects provided by 6 global collaborators. Sample metadata almost always included a de-identified subject ID, COVID-19 status, age in years and sex. Subjects who had been exposed to COVID-19, were actively infected with it, or had recovered from it provided the deeply sampled blood TCRbeta repertoires that made up the dataset. HLA class I and class II types, where available, came from metadata supplied by the sample provider rather than from assay-based typing. The repertoires were made available in a free public database intended to serve as a resource for research on the immune response to SARS-CoV-2.

TCRbeta CDR3 regions were amplified from genomic DNA by means of the immunoSEQ Assay, a bias-controlled multiplex PCR. For the original study's pipeline: Nucleated cell counts per sample were estimated from amplification of reference gene primers within the assay. To quantify the absolute abundance of each unique TCRbeta CDR3 rearrangement, sequence reads were collapsed and filtered. For each sample, productive Simpson clonality was calculated by taking the square root of Simpson's diversity index across productive rearrangements. What TCRdb holds here is the immuneACCESS table cut down to in-frame rearrangements. Part of the clones is not present; checked against another copy, under half of the missing clones reflect an unresolved V gene, and the others are unexplained. V, J and clone size are those of that table, while D and trimming were read from the DNA. Counted in this sample were 90,000 to 100,000 clones; 82% of them appeared once. About a tenth of the sample is in the top ten clones.

Paper-wide results and their limitations: How much clinical and demographic metadata was included differed by source and by participant, and the metadata was provided uncurated.

From its cysteine to its phenylalanine, the CDR3 spans 14 amino acids. Only CDR3 DNA remains: 42 bases, in frame from the first base. Trimming takes 4 bases off V and 9 bases off J; junction bases not matched to a gene: 8. CDR1 and CDR2 are read off the germline V gene (reference sequence) as GTSNPN and SVGIG. With respect to this clone: Its cognate antigen has yet to be identified. No much larger clone exists at a distance of one base, and base qualities are not known.

Collaborating institutions collected whole blood in K2EDTA tubes following their own protocols. For TCRbeta analysis, collaborators shipped samples in one of three forms: frozen whole blood, isolated PBMCs, or DNA extracted from either of those sample types. This TCR was recovered from an older man with active or convalescent COVID-19. Source material: peripheral blood. This sequence uses TRBV30 and TRBJ1-6; TRBD1 agrees with 8 junctional bases. The CDR3 region has the sequence CAWTRTGLTSPLHF. In nucleotide form, the sequence is TGTGCCTGGACCAGGACAGGGCTGACTTCACCCCTCCACTTT.